This section outlines one T cell receptor (beta chain) sequence together with its context. What antigen it recognizes has not been identified. No clone much larger than this one lies a single base away; base qualities are absent. This sample is drawn from a study of response to subunit inactivated influenza vaccine (dated by TCRdb to about 2018). General notes on the study: Deep quantitative profiling of the T cell receptor repertoire was used in the study to follow responses to a trivalent subunit inactivated influenza vaccine. Study-wide findings and limitations: According to the authors, only a limited number of new T cells may be recruited by each seasonal influenza vaccination.

V is clipped by 7 bases and J by 2 bases, and the sequence between their germline boundaries is 12 bases long. The cysteine opens and the phenylalanine closes a CDR3 of 14 amino acids. Only the CDR3 part of the read is kept: 42 bases, read in frame from the first base. Receptors were amplified or captured by RT-PCR. Sequencing instrument: Illumina HiSeq 2500. TCRdb reprocessing: public reads trimmed at Q25 with fastp, clones called with MiXCR, in-frame beta chains kept. Identical CDR3 protein sequences are pooled into one entry, listed with their most common genes and DNA. This sample lists approximately 530,000 distinct CDR3 sequences; roughly 8.2% were detected once. The biggest ten clones account for approximately 13% of the sample.

The sample was PBMCs from blood, taken around 25 months after vaccination. This receptor was identified in a man aged 50 to 75 who received an inactivated influenza vaccine. Donor details come from another sample of the same person, matched by shared clones. Recombination connected TRBV12-3 or TRBV12-4 to TRBJ2-1; confidence is insufficient to name the D gene. The CDR3: CASTPLAPYNEQFF. At the DNA level, the sequence is TGTGCCAGCACCCCTTTGGCGCCCTACAATGAGCAGTTCTTC.